The entry below gives a single T cell receptor (beta chain) sequence along with its context. Its target is unknown. Within the sample, other DNA sequences also encode this same CDR3. Germline CDR1 is LNHDA and CDR2 is SQIVND (reference sequence). The CDR3 has 15 amino acids. J was trimmed by 7 bases and V by 2 bases; bases with no gene match: 4. Naivety among CD8 cells was defined by CD45RO negativity and positive CCR7 selection, thereby excluding terminally differentiated effector memory CD45RA+ cells. This sample is drawn from a study of shared clonotypes between healthy human individuals. Libraries were prepared by immunoSEQ multiplex PCR; TCRdb keeps only in-frame clonotypes and omits some of them. The data show a few million clones, with 93% seen just once and around 1.8% held by the top ten. Study observations and caveats: Sample collection involved blood only; tissue repertoires are likely different.

The chain is built from TRBV19 and TRBJ2-1; TRBD2 matches 11 bases. This TCR was sampled from a young man in good health. Some clones in this sample may be carry-over from other donors' samples. Specimen: naive CD8+ T cells from PBMCs. In nucleotides, the CDR3 is TGTGCCAGTAGTATACTAGCGGGGGGACGGAATGAGCAGTTCTTC. It encodes CASSILAGGRNEQFF.